This paragraph reports one T cell receptor beta chain. Its antigen is as yet unknown. Sequencing was performed with immunoSEQ multiplex PCR; in TCRdb, only in-frame clones are kept and a portion is missing. The data contain approximately 10,000 clones, roughly 60% of them singletons. Comparators without hematopoietic cell transplant had other cancers, at least five gastrointestinal samples, and no known gastrointestinal disease. The V end was cut by 3 bases, the J end by 2 bases, with 8 bases between. The length of the CDR3 is 14 residues. From germline, CDR1 is MDHEN and CDR2 SYDVKM. These data belong to a study of tissue T cells after allogeneic stem cell transplantation. Study results and caveats: Blood and spleen captured only part of the tissue TCR repertoire. Few T cell clones were shared across patients, but motif clusters showed tissue-specific shared signatures. The study did not identify alloreactive or antigen-specific tissue TCRs, and some clones might be persisting host cells.

The receptor was derived from a woman aged 18-49 years with breast cancer. The rearrangement joins TRBV28 to TRBJ1-5; D ambiguous. The specimen was tissue from the jejunum, collected at autopsy. The CDR3 sequence: CASSFAGGNQPQHF. Here the CDR3 DNA reads TGTGCCAGCAGTTTTGCGGGTGGCAATCAGCCCCAGCATTTT.